The rows below give T cell receptor beta chains drawn from one sample of a study of blood T cell repertoires in COVID-19. Method: immunoSEQ multiplex PCR; TCRdb's copy keeps in-frame clones and lacks some. The sample includes 410,000 or so clones, more than 80% of them seen just once. Sample: peripheral blood. These receptors all stem from a woman between 25 and 40 years old with active or convalescent COVID-19. CDR3s include the opening cysteine and the closing phenylalanine or tryptophan. The D gene is left open where the match is weak. Clone size appears in some rows only: once, few, many, or a class for an expanded clone.

clone_size,j_call,d_call,v_call,cdr3_aa,cdr3_nt
NA,TRBJ1-1,NA,TRBV7-9,CASSPVLNTEAFF,TGTGCCAGCAGCCCCGTCCTGAACACTGAAGCTTTCTTT
NA,TRBJ2-5,TRBD2,TRBV7-2,CASSLEVAGGPETQYF,TGTGCCAGCAGCTTAGAGGTAGCGGGAGGGCCAGAGACCCAGTACTTC
NA,TRBJ1-2,TRBD1,TRBV11-2,CASSLGQGSGYTF,TGTGCCAGCAGCTTGGGACAGGGGTCTGGCTACACCTTC
NA,TRBJ1-1,TRBD1,TRBV19,CASFRGTGYTEAFF,TGTGCCAGTTTCCGCGGGACAGGTTACACTGAAGCTTTCTTT
NA,TRBJ1-1,NA,TRBV18,CASSLDRNTEAFF,TGTGCCAGCTCACTCGACAGGAACACTGAAGCTTTCTTT
NA,TRBJ1-2,TRBD1,TRBV6-6,CASSPGTGVLNYGYTF,TGTGCCAGCAGTCCCGGGACAGGGGTATTAAACTATGGCTACACCTTC
NA,TRBJ2-3,TRBD1,TRBV4-1,CASSRGTGGGTDTQYF,TGCGCCAGCAGCCGGGGGACAGGGGGCGGCACAGATACGCAGTATTTT
NA,TRBJ1-2,TRBD1,TRBV6-5,CATTGQGNYGYTF,TGTGCCACCACCGGACAGGGAAACTATGGCTACACCTTC
NA,TRBJ2-7,TRBD1,TRBV28,CASSFFRGHSEQYF,TGTGCCAGCAGTTTTTTCAGGGGGCATAGCGAGCAGTACTTC
NA,TRBJ2-1,NA,TRBV6-2/TRBV6-3,CASSIAESSYNEQFF,TGTGCCAGCAGTATAGCGGAAAGCTCCTACAATGAGCAGTTCTTC
NA,TRBJ2-3,TRBD1,TRBV6-1,CASSPGTATDTQYF,TGTGCCAGCAGTCCCGGGACAGCCACAGATACGCAGTATTTT
NA,TRBJ2-5,NA,TRBV7-9,CASSFTGETQYF,TGTGCCAGCAGCTTCACAGGGGAGACCCAGTACTTC
NA,TRBJ1-3,NA,TRBV9,CASSTSTGTGGNTIYF,TGTGCCAGCAGCACTTCTACGGGAACTGGTGGAAACACCATATATTTT
NA,TRBJ2-1,NA,TRBV18,CASSPLTGPYNEQFF,TGTGCCAGCTCACCCTTGACAGGACCCTACAATGAGCAGTTCTTC
NA,TRBJ2-7,TRBD2,TRBV2,CASSGTSGNYEQYF,TGTGCCAGCAGTGGGACTAGCGGCAACTACGAGCAGTACTTC
NA,TRBJ1-1,TRBD1,TRBV6-5,CASSPTGVNTEAFF,TGTGCCAGCAGTCCGACAGGGGTGAACACTGAAGCTTTCTTT
NA,TRBJ1-2,NA,TRBV3-1/TRBV3-2,CASSQSGANYGYTF,TGTGCCAGCAGCCAATCGGGAGCTAACTATGGCTACACCTTC
NA,TRBJ2-3,NA,TRBV5-1,CASSPQWPTDTQYF,TGCGCCAGCAGCCCCCAATGGCCCACAGATACGCAGTATTTT
once,TRBJ2-7,TRBD1,TRBV6-7,CASSYSIRSPGTGFYEQYF,TGTGCCAGCAGTTACTCGATACGGTCCCCCGGGACAGGGTTCTACGAGCAGTACTTC
once,TRBJ1-1,TRBD1,TRBV4-1,CASSAGQPIEAFF,TGCGCCAGCAGCGCGGGACAGCCCATTGAAGCTTTCTTT
NA,TRBJ1-1,TRBD1,TRBV20-1,CSARDRETFF,TGCAGTGCGAGGGACAGGGAGACTTTCTTT
NA,TRBJ2-2,TRBD1,TRBV5-1,CASSPTGGKNTGELFF,TGCGCCAGCAGCCCAACAGGGGGCAAGAACACCGGGGAGCTGTTTTTT
few,TRBJ1-2,NA,TRBV6-5,CASSYSMTPRGYTF,TGTGCCAGCAGTTACTCGATGACACCCAGGGGTTACACCTTC
NA,TRBJ2-7,TRBD2,TRBV4-1,CASSQDMETSGIYEQYF,TGCGCCAGCAGCCAAGATATGGAGACTAGCGGGATCTACGAGCAGTACTTC
NA,TRBJ1-6,NA,TRBV30,CAWSAQGWNSPLHF,TGTGCCTGGAGTGCCCAGGGGTGGAATTCACCCCTCCACTTT
NA,TRBJ1-1,NA,TRBV19,CASRPQGVNTEAFF,TGTGCCAGTAGGCCGCAGGGTGTGAACACTGAAGCTTTCTTT
NA,TRBJ2-1,NA,TRBV9,CASSVGMNEQFF,TGTGCCAGCAGCGTAGGTATGAATGAGCAGTTCTTC
NA,TRBJ2-7,NA,TRBV4-1,CASSGGGYEQYF,TGCGCCAGCAGCGGAGGCGGCTACGAGCAGTACTTC